The 12 T cell receptor beta chains below were found in one sample sequenced in a study of T cell changes during pregnancy in multiple sclerosis. Measured with immunoSEQ multiplex PCR; TCRdb has only the in-frame clones, and not every one. The repertoire holds 90,000 or so clones, with about 91% as singletons. The specimen was peripheral blood, collected before pregnancy. These TCRs come from a female donor with multiple sclerosis, enrolled in a pregnancy study.

The V gene is TRBV5-4, the J gene TRBJ2-3, with 7 bases matching TRBD2. Germline V lookup: CDR1 SGHNT, CDR2 YYREEE (reference sequence). This CDR3 contains 15 residues. Germline trimming cut 4 bases from V and 2 bases from J; bases unmatched to any gene: 7. The CDR3 DNA sequence: TGTGCCAGCAGCCCCTGGCGGGAGACCACAGATACGCAGTATTTT. It translates to CASSPWRETTDTQYF.

V is TRBV11-3 and J is TRBJ2-1, with D perhaps matching TRBD2 (6 bases). Germline CDR1 and CDR2: SGHNT and YENEEA. Between the trimmed V and J ends, which lost 1 base and 8 bases, there was a span of 21 bases. CDR3 length equals 17 residues. DNA for the CDR3: TGTGCCAGCAGCTTAGGTCTTGGCGGGGTGGAGGTCGATGAGCAGTTCTTC. This encodes CASSLGLGGVEVDEQFF.

The chain combines TRBV25-1 with TRBJ2-1; a weak D match, TRBD1 (5 bases). This CDR3 region has 13 residues. V was cut by 6 bases and J by 9 bases, with 15 bases left in between. CDR1 and CDR2 (germline): MGHDK, SYGVNS. CDR3 coding DNA: TGTGCCAGCAGGGCCCCCAGGGTTGGTGAGCAGTTCTTC. It yields the protein CASRAPRVGEQFF. Filled out from reference TRBV25-1 and TRBJ2-1, the complete variable domain reads EADIYQTPRYLVIGTGKKITLECSQTMGHDKMYWYQQDPGMELHLIHYSYGVNSTEKGDLSSESTVSRIRTEHFPLTLESARPSHTSQYLCASRAPRVGEQFFGPGTRLTVL.

This clone has just one count. This sequence joins TRBV13 and TRBJ2-7; TRBD1 might be the D (9 bases). This CDR3 comprises 23 residues. Trimming cost V 0 bases and J 4 bases, with 37 bases left between them. Germline V gene lookup returns CDR1 PRHDT and CDR2 FYEKMQ (reference sequence). Written as DNA, the CDR3 is TGTGCCAGCAGCTTAGGAGGCCCCTCGGACAGGGGTTTGCGGGAGGCCACGAATTACGAGCAGTACTTC. Amino acids: CASSLGGPSDRGLREATNYEQYF.

The chain couples TRBV10-3 to TRBJ1-5, with a weak D call TRBD1 (5 bases). The germline CDR1 and CDR2 sequences are ENHRY and SYGVKD. There are 13 residues in the CDR3. V dropped 2 bases and J dropped 7 bases, with 9 bases sitting between them. CDR3: CAISEGAGQPQHF. The CDR3 DNA reads TGTGCCATCAGTGAGGGGGCTGGGCAGCCCCAGCATTTT.

V gene TRBV4-2 combines with J gene TRBJ2-3; D is unresolved. The CDR3 consists of 14 residues. The V end lost 1 base, the J end lost 2 bases, and 7 bases lay between the germline ends. The germline gives CDR1 LGHNA, CDR2 YNFKEQ. CDR3 protein: CASSQVAVTDTQYF. The CDR3 nucleotides read TGTGCCAGCAGCCAAGTGGCTGTCACAGATACGCAGTATTTT.

J is TRBJ1-1 and V is TRBV7-9, with D possibly TRBD1 on 5 matching bases. Trimming took off 5 bases at V and 11 bases at J, with 15 bases between the two ends. CDR1 SEHNR and CDR2 FQNEAQ come from the germline V gene (reference sequence). This CDR3 contains 12 residues. CDR3 sequence reads: CASSPIGTNAFF. CDR3 DNA: TGTGCCAGCAGCCCTATAGGGACTAACGCTTTCTTT.

The chain links TRBV21-1 to TRBJ1-2. TRBV21-1 is labeled a pseudogene. This CDR3 has 14 residues. CDR3 in DNA: TGTGCCAGCAGCAAAGCCGGAGTTTGCGGTGGCTACACCTTC. This codes for CASSKAGVCGGYTF.

The V and J genes are TRBV7-6 and TRBJ1-5; D may be TRBD1 (5 bases). The CDR3 runs 15 residues. Trimming removed 6 bases at V and 6 bases at J, with 18 bases between. Germline values: CDR1 SGHVS, CDR2 FNYEAQ. CDR3 residues: CASSLGVSGSQPQHF. The CDR3 DNA reads as TGTGCCAGCAGTTTGGGGGTTAGCGGGAGTCAGCCCCAGCATTTT. The full variable domain, completed using reference TRBV7-6 and TRBJ1-5, is GAGVSQSPRYKVTKRGQDVALRCDPISGHVSLYWYRQALGQGPEFLTYFNYEAQQDKSGLPNDRFSAERPEGSISTLTIQRTEQRDSAMYRCASSLGVSGSQPQHFGDGTRLSIL.

This clone was counted only a few times. The chain combines TRBV18 with TRBJ1-3; weak D call: TRBD1 (5 bases). With 3 bases removed from V and 0 bases from J, the gap between germline ends came to 15 bases. This CDR3 is 17 amino acids long. Germline V gene sequence: CDR1 KGHSH, CDR2 LQKENI. CDR3 protein: CASSPSAGQRSGNTIYF. CDR3 nucleotide sequence: TGTGCCAGCTCACCTTCGGCAGGGCAACGCTCTGGAAACACCATATATTTT.

The chain recombines TRBV19 with TRBJ2-3; a weak D match, TRBD1 (6 bases). Trimming pared 5 bases from V and 4 bases from J, leaving 13 bases between. This CDR3 has 14 amino acids. Germline values: CDR1 LNHDA, CDR2 SQIVND (reference sequence). CDR3 sequence reads: CASSPLQGPDTQYF. The DNA of the CDR3 is TGTGCCAGTAGTCCTTTACAGGGCCCAGATACGCAGTATTTT. The full variable domain, its missing parts supplied by reference TRBV19 and TRBJ2-3, is DGGITQSPKYLFRKEGQNVTLSCEQNLNHDAMYWYRQDPGQGLRLIYYSQIVNDFQKGDIAEGYSVSREKKESFPLTVTSAQKNPTAFYLCASSPLQGPDTQYFGPGTRLTVL.

The chain combines TRBV27 with TRBJ2-7; D possibly corresponds to TRBD2 (6 bases). CDR1 is MNHEY, CDR2 SMNVEV, per germline (reference sequence). Trimming cost V 0 bases and J 5 bases, with 14 bases left between them. This CDR3 has 15 amino acids. The CDR3 protein is CASSLSSREYHEQYF. The CDR3 DNA follows: TGTGCCAGCAGTTTATCATCCCGGGAGTACCACGAGCAGTACTTC.